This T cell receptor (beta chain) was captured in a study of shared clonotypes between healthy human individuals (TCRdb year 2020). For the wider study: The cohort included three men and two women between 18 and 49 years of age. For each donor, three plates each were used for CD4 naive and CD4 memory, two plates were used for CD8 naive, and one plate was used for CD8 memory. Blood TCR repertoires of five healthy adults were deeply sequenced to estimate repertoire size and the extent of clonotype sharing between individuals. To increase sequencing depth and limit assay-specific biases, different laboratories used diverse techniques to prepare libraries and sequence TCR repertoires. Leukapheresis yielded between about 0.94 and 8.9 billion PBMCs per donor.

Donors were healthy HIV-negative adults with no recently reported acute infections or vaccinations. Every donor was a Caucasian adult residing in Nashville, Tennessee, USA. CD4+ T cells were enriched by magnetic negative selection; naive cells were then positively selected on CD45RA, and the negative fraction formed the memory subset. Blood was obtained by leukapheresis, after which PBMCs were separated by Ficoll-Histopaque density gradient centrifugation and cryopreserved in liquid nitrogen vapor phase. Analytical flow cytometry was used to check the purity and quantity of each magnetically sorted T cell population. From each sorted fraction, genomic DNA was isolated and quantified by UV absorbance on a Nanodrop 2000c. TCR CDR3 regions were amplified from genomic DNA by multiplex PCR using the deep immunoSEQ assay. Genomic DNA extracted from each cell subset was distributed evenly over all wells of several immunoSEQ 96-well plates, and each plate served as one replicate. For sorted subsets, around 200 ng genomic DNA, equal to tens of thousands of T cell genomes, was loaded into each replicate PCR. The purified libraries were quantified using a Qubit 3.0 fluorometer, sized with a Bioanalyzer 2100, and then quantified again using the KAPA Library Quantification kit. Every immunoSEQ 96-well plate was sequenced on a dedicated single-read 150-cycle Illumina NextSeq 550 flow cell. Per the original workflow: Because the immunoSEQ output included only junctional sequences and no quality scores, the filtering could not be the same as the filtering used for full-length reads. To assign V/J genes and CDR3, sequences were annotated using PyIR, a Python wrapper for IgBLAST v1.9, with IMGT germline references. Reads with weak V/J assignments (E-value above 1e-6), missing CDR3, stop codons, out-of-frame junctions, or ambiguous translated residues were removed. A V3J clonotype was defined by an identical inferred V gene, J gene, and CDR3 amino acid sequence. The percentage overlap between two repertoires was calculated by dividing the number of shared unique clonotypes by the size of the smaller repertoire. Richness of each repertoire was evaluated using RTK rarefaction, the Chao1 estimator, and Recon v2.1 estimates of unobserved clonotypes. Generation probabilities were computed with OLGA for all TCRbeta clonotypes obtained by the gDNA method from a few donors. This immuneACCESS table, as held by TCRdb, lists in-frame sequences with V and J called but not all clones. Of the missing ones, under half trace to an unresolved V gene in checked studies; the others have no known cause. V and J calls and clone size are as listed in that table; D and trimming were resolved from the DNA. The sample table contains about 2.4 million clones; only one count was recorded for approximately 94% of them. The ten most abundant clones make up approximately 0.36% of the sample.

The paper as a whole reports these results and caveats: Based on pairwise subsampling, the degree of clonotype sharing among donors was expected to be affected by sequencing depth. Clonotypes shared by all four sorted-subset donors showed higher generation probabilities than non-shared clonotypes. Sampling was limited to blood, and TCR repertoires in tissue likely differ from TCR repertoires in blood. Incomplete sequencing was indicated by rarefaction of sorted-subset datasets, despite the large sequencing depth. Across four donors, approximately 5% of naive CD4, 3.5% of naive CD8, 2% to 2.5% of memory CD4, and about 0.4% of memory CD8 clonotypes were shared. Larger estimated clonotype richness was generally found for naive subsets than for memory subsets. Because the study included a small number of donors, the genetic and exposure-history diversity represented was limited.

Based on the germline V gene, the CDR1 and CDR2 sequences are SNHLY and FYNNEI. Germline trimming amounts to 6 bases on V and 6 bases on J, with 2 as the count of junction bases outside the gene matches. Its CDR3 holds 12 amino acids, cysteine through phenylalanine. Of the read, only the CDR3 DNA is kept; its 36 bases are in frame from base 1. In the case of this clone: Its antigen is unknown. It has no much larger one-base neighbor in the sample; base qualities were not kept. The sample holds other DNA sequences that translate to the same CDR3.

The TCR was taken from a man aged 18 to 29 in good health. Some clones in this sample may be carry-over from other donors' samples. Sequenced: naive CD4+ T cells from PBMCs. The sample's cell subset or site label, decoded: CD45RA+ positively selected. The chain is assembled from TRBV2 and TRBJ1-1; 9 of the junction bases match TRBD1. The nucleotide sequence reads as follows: TGTGCCAGCAGGGACAGGGGCCCTGAAGCTTTCTTT. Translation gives CASRDRGPEAFF. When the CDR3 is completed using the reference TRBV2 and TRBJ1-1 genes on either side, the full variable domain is EPEVTQTPSHQVTQMGQEVILRCVPISNHLYFYWYRQILGQKVEFLVSFYNNEISEKSEIFDDQFSVERPDGSNFTLKIRSTKLEDSAMYFCASRDRGPEAFFGQGTRLTVV.